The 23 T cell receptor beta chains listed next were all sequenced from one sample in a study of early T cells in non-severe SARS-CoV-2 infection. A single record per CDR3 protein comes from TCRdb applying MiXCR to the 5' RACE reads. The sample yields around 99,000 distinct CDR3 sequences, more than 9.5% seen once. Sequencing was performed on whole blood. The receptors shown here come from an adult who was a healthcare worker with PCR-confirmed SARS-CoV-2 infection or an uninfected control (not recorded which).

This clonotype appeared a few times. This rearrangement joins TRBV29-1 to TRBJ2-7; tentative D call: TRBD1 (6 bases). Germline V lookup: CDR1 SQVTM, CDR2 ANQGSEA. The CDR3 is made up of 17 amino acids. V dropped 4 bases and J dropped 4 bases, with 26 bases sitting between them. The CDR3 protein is CSVGGRVLPDSGYEQYF. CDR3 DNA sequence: TGCAGCGTTGGGGGTCGGGTCCTCCCGGACAGTGGGTACGAGCAGTACTTC.

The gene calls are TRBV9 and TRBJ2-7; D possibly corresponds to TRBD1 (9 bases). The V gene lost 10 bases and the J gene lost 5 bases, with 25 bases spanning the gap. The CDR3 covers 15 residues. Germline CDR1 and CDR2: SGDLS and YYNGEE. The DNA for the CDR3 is TGTGCCGCTGGACAGGGGCCAGCGGGAGTTCACGAGCAGTACTTC. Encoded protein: CAAGQGPAGVHEQYF.

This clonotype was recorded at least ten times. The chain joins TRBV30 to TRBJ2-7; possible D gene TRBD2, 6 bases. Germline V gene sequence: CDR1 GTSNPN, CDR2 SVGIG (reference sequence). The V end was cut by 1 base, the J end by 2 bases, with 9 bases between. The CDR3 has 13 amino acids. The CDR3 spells CAWSEGTPYEQYF. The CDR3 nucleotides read TGTGCCTGGAGTGAAGGGACTCCCTACGAGCAGTACTTC.

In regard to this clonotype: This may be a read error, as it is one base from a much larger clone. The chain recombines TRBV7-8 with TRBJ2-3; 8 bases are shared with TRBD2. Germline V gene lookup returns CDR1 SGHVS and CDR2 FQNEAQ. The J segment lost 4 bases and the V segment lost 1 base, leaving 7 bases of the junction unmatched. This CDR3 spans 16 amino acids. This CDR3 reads CASSLVIAGSADTQYF. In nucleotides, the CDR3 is TGTGCCAGCAGCTTAGTGATAGCGGGATCCGCAGATACGCAGTATTTT.

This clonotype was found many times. CDR3 sequence reads: CASRPGRGFNEQFF. The CDR3 nucleotides read TGTGCCAGCAGGCCGGGACGAGGATTCAATGAGCAGTTCTTC. The chain carries TRBV6-5 and TRBJ2-1; D possibly matches TRBD1 or TRBD2 (5 bases each). Deletions cut 6 bases from V and 6 bases from J, with 15 bases between. The CDR3 sequence is 14 residues long. Germline V gene sequence: CDR1 MNHEY, CDR2 SVGAGI.

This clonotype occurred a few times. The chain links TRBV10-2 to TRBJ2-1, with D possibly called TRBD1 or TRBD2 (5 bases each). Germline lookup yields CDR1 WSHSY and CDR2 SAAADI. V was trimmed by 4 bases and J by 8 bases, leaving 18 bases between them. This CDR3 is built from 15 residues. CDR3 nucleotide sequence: TGCGCCAGCAGTGGGGGGATGGCTAGCAGGGATGAGCAGTTCTTC. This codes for CASSGGMASRDEQFF.

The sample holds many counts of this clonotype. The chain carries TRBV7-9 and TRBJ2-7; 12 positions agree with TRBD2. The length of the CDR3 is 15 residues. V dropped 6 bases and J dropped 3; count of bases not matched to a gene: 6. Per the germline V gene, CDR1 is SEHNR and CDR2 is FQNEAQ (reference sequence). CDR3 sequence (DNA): TGTGCCAGCAGTTCCGGACTAGCGGGGAACTACGAGCAGTACTTC. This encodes CASSSGLAGNYEQYF.

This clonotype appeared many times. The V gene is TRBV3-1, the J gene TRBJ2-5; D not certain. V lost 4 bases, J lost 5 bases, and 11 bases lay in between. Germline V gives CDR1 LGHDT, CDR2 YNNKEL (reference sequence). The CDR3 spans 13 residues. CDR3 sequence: CASSRFLLETQYF. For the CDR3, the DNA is TGTGCCAGCAGCCGATTCCTGCTTGAGACCCAGTACTTC.

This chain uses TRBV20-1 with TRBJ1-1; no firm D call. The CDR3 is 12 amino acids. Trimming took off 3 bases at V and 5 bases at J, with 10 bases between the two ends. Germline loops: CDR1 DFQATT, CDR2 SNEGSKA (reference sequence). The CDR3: CSARGEWTEAFF. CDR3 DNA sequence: TGCAGTGCTAGGGGCGAATGGACTGAAGCTTTCTTT.

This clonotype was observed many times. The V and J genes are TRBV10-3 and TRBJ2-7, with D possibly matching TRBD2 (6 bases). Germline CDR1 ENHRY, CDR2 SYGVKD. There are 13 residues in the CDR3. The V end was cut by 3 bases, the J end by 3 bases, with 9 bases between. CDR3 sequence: CAISERGSYEQYF. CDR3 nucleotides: TGTGCCATCAGTGAACGGGGGAGCTACGAGCAGTACTTC.

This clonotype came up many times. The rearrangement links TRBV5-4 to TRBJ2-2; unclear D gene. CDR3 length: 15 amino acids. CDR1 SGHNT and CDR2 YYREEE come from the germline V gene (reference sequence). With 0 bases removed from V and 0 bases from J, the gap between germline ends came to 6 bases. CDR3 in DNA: TGTGCCAGCAGCTTGGATTACGCGAACACCGGGGAGCTGTTTTTT. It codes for CASSLDYANTGELFF.

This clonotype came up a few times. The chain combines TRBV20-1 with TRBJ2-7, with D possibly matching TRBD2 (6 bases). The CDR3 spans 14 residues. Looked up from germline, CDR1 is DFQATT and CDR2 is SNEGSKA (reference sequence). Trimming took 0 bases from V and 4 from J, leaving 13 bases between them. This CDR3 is CSARDTRDFYEQYF. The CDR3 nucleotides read TGCAGTGCTAGAGATACGCGGGATTTTTACGAGCAGTACTTC.

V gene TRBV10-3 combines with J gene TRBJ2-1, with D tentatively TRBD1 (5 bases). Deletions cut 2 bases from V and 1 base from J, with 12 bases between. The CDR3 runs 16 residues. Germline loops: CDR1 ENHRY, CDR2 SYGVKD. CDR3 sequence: CAISEPQGQSYNEQFF. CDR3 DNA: TGTGCCATCAGTGAGCCCCAGGGTCAATCCTACAATGAGCAGTTCTTC.

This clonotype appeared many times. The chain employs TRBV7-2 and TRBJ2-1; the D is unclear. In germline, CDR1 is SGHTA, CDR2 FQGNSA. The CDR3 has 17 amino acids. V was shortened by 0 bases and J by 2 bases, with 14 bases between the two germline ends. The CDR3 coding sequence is TGTGCCAGCAGCTTAGCCGTCCGACTTGATACCTACAATGAGCAGTTCTTC. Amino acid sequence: CASSLAVRLDTYNEQFF.

The CDR3 loop reads CASSTSGSMETQYF. DNA for the CDR3: TGTGCCAGTAGTACTAGCGGGAGTATGGAGACCCAGTACTTC. The chain links TRBV19 to TRBJ2-5, with TRBD2 matching 10 bases. V lost 4 bases and J lost 5; bases outside the gene matches: 4. The CDR3 runs 14 residues. The V gene's germline CDR1 is LNHDA and CDR2 SQIVND (reference sequence).

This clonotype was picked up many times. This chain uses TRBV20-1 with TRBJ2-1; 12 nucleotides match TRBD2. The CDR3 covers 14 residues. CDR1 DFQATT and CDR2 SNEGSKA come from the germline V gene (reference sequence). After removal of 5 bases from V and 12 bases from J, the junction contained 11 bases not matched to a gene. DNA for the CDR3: TGCAGTGCTTCTCCCGGGACTAGCGGGTTTTCGCAGTTCTTC. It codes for CSASPGTSGFSQFF.

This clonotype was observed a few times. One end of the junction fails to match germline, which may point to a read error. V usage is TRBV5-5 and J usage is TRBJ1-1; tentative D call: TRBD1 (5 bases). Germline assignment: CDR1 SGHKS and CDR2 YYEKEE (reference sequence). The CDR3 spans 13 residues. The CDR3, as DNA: TGTGCCAGCAGAGCCGGGACGAACACTGAAGTTTTCTTT. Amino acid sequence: CASRAGTNTEVFF.

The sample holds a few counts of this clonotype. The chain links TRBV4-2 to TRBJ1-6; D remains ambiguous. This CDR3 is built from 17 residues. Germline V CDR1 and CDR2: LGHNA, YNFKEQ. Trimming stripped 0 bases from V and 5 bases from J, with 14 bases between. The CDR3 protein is CASSQDTSSSHNSPLHF. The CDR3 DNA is TGTGCCAGCAGCCAAGATACGAGCAGTTCTCATAATTCACCCCTCCACTTT.

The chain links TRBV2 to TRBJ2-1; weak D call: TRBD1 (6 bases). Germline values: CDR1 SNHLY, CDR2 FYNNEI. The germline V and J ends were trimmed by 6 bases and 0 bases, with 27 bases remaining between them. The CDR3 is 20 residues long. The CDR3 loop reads CASRGDKWVFGVSSYNEQFF. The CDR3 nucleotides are TGTGCCAGCAGGGGGGACAAATGGGTGTTCGGGGTGAGCTCCTACAATGAGCAGTTCTTC.

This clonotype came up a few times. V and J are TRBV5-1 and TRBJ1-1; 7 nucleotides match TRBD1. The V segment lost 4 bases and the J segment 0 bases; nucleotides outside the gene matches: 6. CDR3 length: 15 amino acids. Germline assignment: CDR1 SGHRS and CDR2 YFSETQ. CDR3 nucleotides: TGCGCCAGCAGCGCCCGACAGGGCCTGAACACTGAAGCTTTCTTT. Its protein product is CASSARQGLNTEAFF. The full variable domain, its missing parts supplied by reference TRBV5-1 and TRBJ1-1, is KAGVTQTPRYLIKTRGQQVTLSCSPISGHRSVSWYQQTPGQGLQFLFEYFSETQRNKGNFPGRFSGRQFSNSRSEMNVSTLELGDSALYLCASSARQGLNTEAFFGQGTRLTVV.

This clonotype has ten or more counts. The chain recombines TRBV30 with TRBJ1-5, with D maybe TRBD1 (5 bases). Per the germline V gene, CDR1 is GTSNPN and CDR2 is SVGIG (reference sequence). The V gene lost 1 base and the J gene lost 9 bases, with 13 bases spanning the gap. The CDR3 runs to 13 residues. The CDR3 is CAWSDGGSGPQHF. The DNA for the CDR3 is TGTGCCTGGAGTGATGGGGGTTCAGGGCCCCAGCATTTT.

The CDR3 sequence: CASSQGSEAFF. CDR3 coding DNA: TGCGCCAGCAGCCAAGGATCCGAAGCTTTCTTT. V gene TRBV4-3 combines with J gene TRBJ1-1; D remains unclear. The CDR3 spans 11 residues. Germline V gene sequence: CDR1 LGHNA, CDR2 YSLEER. Deletions cut 1 base from V and 8 bases from J, with 5 bases between.

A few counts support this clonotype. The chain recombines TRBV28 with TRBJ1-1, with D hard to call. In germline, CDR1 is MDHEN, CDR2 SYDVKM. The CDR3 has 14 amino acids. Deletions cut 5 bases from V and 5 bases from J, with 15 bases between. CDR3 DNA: TGTGCCAGCAGTGAACCGGGTCCCAGGACTGAAGCTTTCTTT. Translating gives CASSEPGPRTEAFF. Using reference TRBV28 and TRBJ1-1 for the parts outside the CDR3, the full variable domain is DVKVTQSSRYLVKRTGEKVFLECVQDMDHENMFWYRQDPGLGLRLIYFSYDVKMKEKGDIPEGYSVSREKKERFSLILESASTNQTSMYLCASSEPGPRTEAFFGQGTRLTVV.